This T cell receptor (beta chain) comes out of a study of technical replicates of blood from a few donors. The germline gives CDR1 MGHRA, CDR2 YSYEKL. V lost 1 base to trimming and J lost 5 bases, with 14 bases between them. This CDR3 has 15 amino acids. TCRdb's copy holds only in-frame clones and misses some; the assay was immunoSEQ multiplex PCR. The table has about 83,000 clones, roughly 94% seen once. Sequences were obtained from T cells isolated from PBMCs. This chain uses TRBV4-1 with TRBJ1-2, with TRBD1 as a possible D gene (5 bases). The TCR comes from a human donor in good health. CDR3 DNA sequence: TGCGCCAGCAGCCAAGCTCAGGCGGGGGGTTATGGCTACACCTTC. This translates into CASSQAQAGGYGYTF.